This record looks at one T cell receptor (beta chain) sequence and its context. This sample was taken from a study of blood T cell repertoires in COVID-19. Looking at the study overall: PBMCs, B-cell-depleted T cells, or T cells provided the cDNA or gDNA that made up the material.

With V trimmed by 3 bases and J by 3 bases, 4 bases remained unmatched. Per germline, CDR1 KGHDR and CDR2 SFDVKD. The CDR3 runs 15 residues. The table came from immunoSEQ multiplex PCR; TCRdb's copy has only in-frame clones and leaves some out. This table holds over 200,000 clones, 80% to 90% found once. The chain couples TRBV24-1 to TRBJ2-5; 9 positions agree with TRBD2. Material: PBMCs or T cells enriched from blood (not recorded which). This sequence originates from a man between 18 and 29 years old who had recovered from COVID-19. The CDR3 here is CATSDRRTSEETQYF. As DNA, the CDR3 is TGTGCCACCAGTGATAGGAGGACTAGCGAAGAGACCCAGTACTTC.